This TCR beta chain derives from a study of blood T cell repertoires in COVID-19. Study-level information: T cells, B-cell-depleted T cells, or PBMCs supplied cDNA or gDNA.

The CDR3 has 15 amino acids. The germline V gene encodes CDR1 MDHEN and CDR2 SYDVKM. The V end lost 5 bases, the J end lost 3 bases, and 14 bases lay between the germline ends. Per the original data handling: From reference gene primer amplification, estimates of nucleated cell counts were derived. Produced via immunoSEQ multiplex PCR; TCRdb's table is partial and in-frame only. For V, J and clone size, that table is used; D and trimming come from the DNA. The sample carries roughly 120,000 clones, 65% to 80% recorded once. V usage is TRBV28 and J usage is TRBJ1-3, with D possibly TRBD1 on 6 matching bases. The sequencing input was peripheral blood. The TCR comes from a woman aged 60-75 years with acute or convalescent COVID-19. The CDR3: CASSLSGGYGNTIYF. The CDR3 DNA follows: TGTGCCAGCAGTCTTTCGGGGGGCTATGGAAACACCATATATTTT.